This T cell receptor (beta chain) came from a study of high-grade serous ovarian cancer treatment subgroups. Whole-study context: Each sample yielded on average roughly 7,000 unique TCR beta rearrangements from 14,000 or so reads. Study-wide results and caveats: Same-patient tumor repertoires overlapped at roughly 0.1 to 0.79; different patients barely overlapped.

The assay was immunoSEQ multiplex PCR, and TCRdb's table has in-frame clones only and misses some. The sample contains 6,000 to 7,000 clones, about 81% of which appear only once. The germline CDR1 and CDR2 sequences are SGHTA and FQGNSA. This CDR3 has 16 amino acids. The junction had 11 bases not matched to a gene; V was cut back by 5 bases and J by 6 bases. A word on this clone: Its specificity is unknown.

Tumor samples were taken before definitive surgery or chemotherapy. J is TRBJ1-5 and V is TRBV7-2; 9 nucleotides line up with TRBD1. This TCR was recovered from a human donor with high-grade serous ovarian cancer. Specimen: tumor tissue. The CDR3 DNA follows: TGTGCCAGCAGCACCCGGGACAGGGTCGGACCTCAGCCCCAGCATTTT. It encodes CASSTRDRVGPQPQHF.